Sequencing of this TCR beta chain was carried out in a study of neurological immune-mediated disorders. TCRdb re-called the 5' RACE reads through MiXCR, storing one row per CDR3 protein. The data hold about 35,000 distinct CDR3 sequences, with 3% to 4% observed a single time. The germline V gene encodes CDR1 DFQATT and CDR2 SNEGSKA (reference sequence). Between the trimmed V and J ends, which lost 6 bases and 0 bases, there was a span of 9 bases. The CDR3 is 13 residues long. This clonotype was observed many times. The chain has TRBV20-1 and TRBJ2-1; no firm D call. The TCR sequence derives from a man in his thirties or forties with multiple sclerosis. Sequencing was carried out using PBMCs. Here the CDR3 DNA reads TGCAGTGCGTACGGAAGCTCCTACAATGAGCAGTTCTTC. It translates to CSAYGSSYNEQFF.